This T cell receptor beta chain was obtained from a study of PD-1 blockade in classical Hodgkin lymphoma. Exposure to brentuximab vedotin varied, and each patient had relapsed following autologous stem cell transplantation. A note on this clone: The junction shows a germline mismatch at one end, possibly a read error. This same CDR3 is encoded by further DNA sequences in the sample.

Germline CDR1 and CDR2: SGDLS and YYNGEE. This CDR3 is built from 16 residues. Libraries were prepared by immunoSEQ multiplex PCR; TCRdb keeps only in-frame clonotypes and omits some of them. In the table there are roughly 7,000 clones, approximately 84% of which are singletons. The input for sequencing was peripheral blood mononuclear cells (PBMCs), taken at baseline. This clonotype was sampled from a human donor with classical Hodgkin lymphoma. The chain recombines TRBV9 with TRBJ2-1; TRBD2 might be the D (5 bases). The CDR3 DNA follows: TGTGCCAACAGCGTAGGAAGCGGAGACACTTACAATGAGCAGTTCTTC. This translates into CANSVGSGDTYNEQFF.